A single sample gave rise to the 31 T cell receptor beta chains below, sequenced in a study of cytomegalovirus exposure and HLA in healthy donors. Sequenced by immunoSEQ multiplex PCR; TCRdb stores in-frame clones only, minus some. The sample has approximately 160,000 clones; around 90% are singletons. Sequencing used PBMCs. These receptors originate from a woman between 18 and 29 years old in good health and CMV-seropositive.

The chain carries TRBV6-5 and TRBJ1-1; weak D call: TRBD1 (6 bases). Germline V lookup: CDR1 MNHEY, CDR2 SVGAGI. The CDR3 sequence is 14 residues long. The V end lost 7 bases, the J end lost 5 bases, and 17 bases lay between the germline ends. For the CDR3, the DNA is TGTGCCAGCACCATGATAGGGGGAACGACTGAAGCTTTCTTT. Its protein is CASTMIGGTTEAFF.

V and J are TRBV15 and TRBJ1-4; D is unclear. CDR1 and CDR2 from the germline V gene are LNHNV and YYDKDF (reference sequence). Trimming removed 0 bases at V and 8 bases at J, with 7 bases between. The CDR3 totals 13 residues. The CDR3 DNA follows: TGTGCCACCAGCAGAGAGCTCGGGGAAAAACTGTTTTTT. It encodes CATSRELGEKLFF.

The chain has TRBV4-1 and TRBJ1-5; D is possibly TRBD1 (5 bases). Looked up from germline, CDR1 is MGHRA and CDR2 is YSYEKL. This CDR3 has 18 amino acids. Trimming pared 1 base from V and 3 bases from J, leaving 19 bases between. CDR3 in DNA: TGCGCCAGCAGCCAAGTCCCAGCGGGGCAGGGTGCCAATCAGCCCCAGCATTTT. Its protein is CASSQVPAGQGANQPQHF.

The V and J genes are TRBV11-3 and TRBJ2-3; D unclear. The CDR3 runs 15 residues. Germline CDR1 and CDR2: SGHNT and YENEEA. Trimming shortened V by 5 bases and J by 4 bases, and 16 bases separated the two germline ends. The chain's CDR3 is CASSPRGPAADTQYF. The CDR3 coding sequence is TGTGCCAGCAGCCCCCGCGGCCCTGCGGCAGATACGCAGTATTTT. Together with reference TRBV11-3 and TRBJ2-3, the CDR3 gives the full variable domain: EAGVVQSPRYKIIEKKQPVAFWCNPISGHNTLYWYLQNLGQGPELLIRYENEEAVDDSQLPKDRFSAERLKGVDSTLKIQPAELGDSAVYLCASSPRGPAADTQYFGPGTRLTVL.

This chain uses TRBV18 with TRBJ2-1; D perhaps matches TRBD2 (6 bases). This CDR3 has 15 amino acids. In germline, CDR1 is KGHSH, CDR2 LQKENI. Trimming pared 0 bases from V and 5 bases from J, leaving 11 bases between. The CDR3 reads CASSPPFSGNNEQFF. As DNA, the CDR3 is TGTGCCAGCTCACCACCTTTTAGCGGAAACAATGAGCAGTTCTTC.

This chain links TRBV5-1 with TRBJ2-7; D unclear. CDR3 size: 12 residues. Germline CDR1 is SGHRS and CDR2 is YFSETQ. The V end lost 0 bases, the J end lost 5 bases, and 6 bases lay between the germline ends. DNA of the CDR3: TGCGCCAGCAGCTTGGGCGGAGACGAGCAGTACTTC. It is translated as CASSLGGDEQYF.

The V and J genes are TRBV7-8 and TRBJ1-5; 10 nucleotides align to TRBD1. The CDR3 sequence is 14 residues long. The junction had 3 bases not matched to a gene; V was cut back by 5 bases and J by 5 bases. Germline V gene lookup returns CDR1 SGHVS and CDR2 FQNEAQ. CDR3 loop: CASSPGTGDQPQHF. The CDR3, as DNA: TGTGCCAGCAGCCCCGGGACAGGGGATCAGCCCCAGCATTTT.

The V call is TRBV28, the J call TRBJ2-2, with TRBD1 as a possible D gene (8 bases). Trimming took 7 bases from V and 2 from J, leaving 17 bases between them. CDR1 and CDR2 (germline): MDHEN, SYDVKM. This CDR3 has 16 residues. The CDR3 sequence: CASTTNRGGNTGELFF. The CDR3 nucleotides are TGTGCCAGCACCACTAACAGGGGGGGAAACACCGGGGAGCTGTTTTTT.

This chain joins TRBV2 and TRBJ1-2, with TRBD1 matching over 12 bases. V shed 7 bases and J 5 bases; nucleotides not matched to a gene: 8. Germline CDR1 reads SNHLY; CDR2 reads FYNNEI. This CDR3 is built from 15 residues. The chain's CDR3 is CASKVGTGGEYGYTF. DNA of the CDR3: TGTGCCAGCAAGGTTGGGACAGGGGGCGAATATGGCTACACCTTC. Full variable domain (remainder filled in from reference TRBV2 and TRBJ1-2): EPEVTQTPSHQVTQMGQEVILRCVPISNHLYFYWYRQILGQKVEFLVSFYNNEISEKSEIFDDQFSVERPDGSNFTLKIRSTKLEDSAMYFCASKVGTGGEYGYTFGSGTRLTVV.

The chain links TRBV18 to TRBJ2-7; D not certain. Per the germline V gene, CDR1 is KGHSH and CDR2 is LQKENI. Trimming took 0 bases from V and 6 from J, leaving 9 bases between them. The length of the CDR3 is 13 residues. This CDR3 reads CASSPPGGREQYF. CDR3 sequence (DNA): TGTGCCAGCTCACCACCGGGTGGGCGCGAGCAGTACTTC.

The rearrangement links TRBV7-9 to TRBJ2-1; 7 positions agree with TRBD1. V dropped 5 bases and J dropped 1; count of bases not matched to a gene: 5. The CDR3 consists of 15 residues. CDR1 and CDR2 from the germline V gene are SEHNR and FQNEAQ (reference sequence). The CDR3 coding sequence is TGTGCCAGCAGCGTCCTACAGGGGTCCTACAATGAGCAGTTCTTC. Its protein product is CASSVLQGSYNEQFF.

J is TRBJ2-3 and V is TRBV5-1; a possible D gene is TRBD1 (5 bases). V lost 0 bases, J lost 1 base, and 6 bases lay in between. This CDR3 region has 14 residues. Germline CDR1 is SGHRS and CDR2 is YFSETQ. This chain's CDR3 is CASSLVTGTDTQYF. CDR3 nucleotide sequence: TGCGCCAGCAGCTTGGTGACAGGCACAGATACGCAGTATTTT.

The chain carries TRBV4-2 and TRBJ2-1, with D possibly TRBD1 on 6 matching bases. This CDR3 spans 15 amino acids. The ends were cut back, 0 bases at V and 6 bases at J, with 12 bases in the middle. Germline V gene sequence: CDR1 LGHNA, CDR2 YNFKEQ. The CDR3 DNA reads TGTGCCAGCAGCCAAGATCAAACAGGGTTCAATGAGCAGTTCTTC. As protein: CASSQDQTGFNEQFF.

The CDR3 DNA sequence: TGCAGCGTTGAAGGAGGATCCGGAGGTAGGACCGGGGAGCTGTTTTTT. As protein: CSVEGGSGGRTGELFF. The chain has TRBV29-1 and TRBJ2-2; possibly TRBD2 for D (5 bases). This CDR3 comprises 16 residues. V was shortened by 1 base and J by 5 bases, with 17 bases between the two germline ends. Germline V gene data show CDR1 as SQVTM and CDR2 as ANQGSEA.

The chain uses TRBV10-3 and TRBJ2-1, with D uncertain. CDR3 size: 11 residues. CDR1 and CDR2 from the germline V gene are ENHRY and SYGVKD. The V end lost 10 bases, the J end lost 4 bases, and 8 bases lay between the germline ends. DNA for the CDR3: TGTGCCACACATGATTACAATGAGCAGTTCTTC. Amino acids: CATHDYNEQFF.

The chain is built from TRBV9 and TRBJ2-7; 10 positions match TRBD1. With V trimmed by 0 bases and J by 4 bases, 4 bases remained unmatched. CDR1 is SGDLS, CDR2 YYNGEE, per germline. There are 15 residues in the CDR3. DNA for the CDR3: TGTGCCAGCAGCGTAGCCGGGACAGGGGCTTACGAGCAGTACTTC. Translating gives CASSVAGTGAYEQYF. Filled out from reference TRBV9 and TRBJ2-7, the complete variable domain reads DSGVTQTPKHLITATGQRVTLRCSPRSGDLSVYWYQQSLDQGLQFLIQYYNGEERAKGNILERFSAQQFPDLHSELNLSSLELGDSALYFCASSVAGTGAYEQYFGPGTRLTVT.

The V gene is TRBV6-6, the J gene TRBJ1-1, with no clear D. Germline CDR1 and CDR2: MNHNY and SVGAGI (reference sequence). Trimming pared 2 bases from V and 1 base from J, leaving 8 bases between. This CDR3 has 14 residues. The CDR3 loop is CASSYEQQNTEAFF. In nucleotides, the CDR3 is TGTGCCAGCAGTTACGAACAGCAGAACACTGAAGCTTTCTTT.

This clone was observed once. The chain links TRBV5-1 to TRBJ2-5; D is ambiguous. The CDR3 totals 14 residues. Per germline, CDR1 SGHRS and CDR2 YFSETQ. Trimming removed 2 bases at V and 1 base at J, with 9 bases between. The CDR3 spells CASSFERSQETQYF. As DNA, the CDR3 is TGCGCCAGCAGCTTTGAGAGGAGCCAAGAGACCCAGTACTTC.

This chain connects TRBV6-1 to TRBJ2-3; 8 nucleotides align to TRBD2. Germline V gene data show CDR1 as MNHNS and CDR2 as SASEGT. V was clipped by 6 bases and J by 1 base; unmatched bases: 6. The CDR3 runs to 15 residues. The CDR3 protein is CASRASGQGTDTQYF. The CDR3 DNA is TGTGCCAGCAGGGCTAGCGGGCAAGGCACAGATACGCAGTATTTT.

This chain uses TRBV5-5 with TRBJ2-1; 8 positions agree with TRBD1. The CDR3 covers 15 residues. Trimming at V came to 4 bases and at J to 5 bases, leaving 8 bases not matched to a gene. Germline CDR1 reads SGHKS; CDR2 reads YYEKEE (reference sequence). This CDR3 reads CASSKTGAEDNEQFF. The CDR3 bases are TGTGCCAGCAGCAAGACAGGGGCGGAAGACAATGAGCAGTTCTTC.

The rearrangement links TRBV5-6 to TRBJ2-7, with TRBD2 matching 12 bases. Germline CDR1 is SGHDT and CDR2 is YYEEEE. The trim removed 0 bases at V and 3 bases at J, leaving 1 base unmatched. CDR3 length: 15 amino acids. CDR3 coding DNA: TGTGCCAGCAGCTTGGCACTAGCGGGAGGCTACGAGCAGTACTTC. It specifies CASSLALAGGYEQYF. The whole variable domain, filled in from reference TRBV5-6 and TRBJ2-7, reads DAGVTQSPTHLIKTRGQQVTLRCSPKSGHDTVSWYQQALGQGPQFIFQYYEEEERQRGNFPDRFSGHQFPNYSSELNVNALLLGDSALYLCASSLALAGGYEQYFGPGTRLTVT.

The chain joins TRBV10-3 to TRBJ1-2; the D gene is possibly TRBD1 (6 bases). Between the trimmed V and J ends, which lost 8 bases and 3 bases, there was a span of 16 bases. Germline values: CDR1 ENHRY, CDR2 SYGVKD. The CDR3 loop spans 14 amino acids. Written as DNA, the CDR3 is TGTGCCATCTTGGCAAACGAGGGGGACTATGGCTACACCTTC. Its translation: CAILANEGDYGYTF.

V and J are TRBV6-5 and TRBJ2-3; a possible D gene is TRBD2 (6 bases). Germline V lookup: CDR1 MNHEY, CDR2 SVGAGI. V was pared by 2 bases and J by 2 bases, with 11 bases between. The CDR3 has 15 amino acids. The CDR3: CASSYGGTSTDTQYF. The CDR3 nucleotides read TGTGCCAGCAGTTACGGCGGGACCTCCACAGATACGCAGTATTTT.

The V call is TRBV6-6, the J call TRBJ2-5; 7 bases agree with TRBD1. This CDR3 has 15 amino acids. Trimming cost V 6 bases and J 2 bases; bases outside gene matches: 9. The germline gives CDR1 MNHNY, CDR2 SVGAGI (reference sequence). CDR3 sequence: CASRLEPGQQETQYF. CDR3 DNA sequence: TGTGCCAGCAGACTAGAGCCGGGACAGCAAGAGACCCAGTACTTC.

This rearrangement joins TRBV30 to TRBJ2-7, with no clear D. Germline CDR1 GTSNPN, CDR2 SVGIG (reference sequence). Trimming left V 3 bases short and J 2 bases short, with 14 bases between. CDR3 length equals 14 residues. The DNA of the CDR3 is TGTGCCTGGAGCGATACAGCAATCCCCTACGAGCAGTACTTC. Residues: CAWSDTAIPYEQYF.

The V call is TRBV5-4, the J call TRBJ1-1; 7 bases align to TRBD1. The germline V gene has CDR1 SGHNT and CDR2 YYREEE (reference sequence). This CDR3 spans 13 amino acids. J lost 7 bases, V lost 4 bases, and 7 bases had no gene match. CDR3: CASSPGQAFEAFF. The CDR3 DNA reads as TGTGCCAGCAGCCCAGGACAGGCGTTTGAAGCTTTCTTT.

This rearrangement joins TRBV27 to TRBJ2-3; 14 bases map to TRBD2. This CDR3 has 15 residues. Unmatched junction bases numbered 1, after V lost 4 bases and J lost 4 bases. The germline V gene encodes CDR1 MNHEY and CDR2 SMNVEV (reference sequence). The CDR3 region has the DNA TGTGCCAGCAGTTGGACTAGCGGGAGGCCAGATACGCAGTATTTT. Its protein is CASSWTSGRPDTQYF.

The chain couples TRBV20-1 to TRBJ2-7; D is ambiguous. Trimming cost V 3 bases and J 6 bases, with 9 bases left between them. The CDR3 consists of 11 residues. Germline V CDR1 and CDR2: DFQATT, SNEGSKA (reference sequence). In DNA, the CDR3 is TGCAGTGCTAGCAGAGGCGGCGAGCAGTACTTC. Residues: CSASRGGEQYF.

This clone was seen just once. J is TRBJ1-2 and V is TRBV4-3; D not certain. In germline, CDR1 is LGHNA, CDR2 YSLEER. The length of the CDR3 is 15 residues. V lost 0 bases and J lost 1, with 9 bases in between. This chain's CDR3 is CASSQDSAVNYGYTF. The CDR3, as DNA: TGCGCCAGCAGCCAAGACTCCGCAGTTAACTATGGCTACACCTTC.

The CDR3 sequence is CASSQGGARGIAGYTF. The DNA for the CDR3 is TGTGCCAGCAGCCAGGGTGGGGCCAGGGGTATTGCTGGCTACACCTTC. The chain links TRBV7-9 to TRBJ1-2; D may be TRBD1 (6 bases). Trimming removed 5 bases at V and 7 bases at J, with 23 bases between. The CDR3 is 16 residues long. The V gene's germline CDR1 is SEHNR and CDR2 FQNEAQ (reference sequence).

The chain employs TRBV7-8 and TRBJ2-2; 13 nucleotides agree with TRBD2. CDR1 is SGHVS and CDR2 is FQNEAQ in the germline V gene. The length of the CDR3 is 17 residues. V shed 9 bases and J 5 bases; nucleotides not matched to a gene: 12. CDR3 DNA: TGTGCCAGGCAGCTCACTAGCGGGAGGGCCCGGACCGGGGAGCTGTTTTTT. As protein: CARQLTSGRARTGELFF.